The source of this T cell receptor (beta chain) is a study of CD8 T cells in Susac syndrome (dated by TCRdb to between 2018 and 2021). As for the study more broadly: Whether CD8+ T cell activation and differentiation in Susac syndrome was antigen driven was tested using repertoire sequencing.

Peripheral blood CD8+ and CD4+ T cells from healthy donors, Susac syndrome patients and multiple sclerosis patients were profiled by high-throughput TCR beta sequencing. The healthy donors served as controls matched for age and sex. Bulk CD8+ and CD4+ T cells were purified by magnetic negative isolation, whereas CD8+ TEMRA cells were enriched by FACS. Blood was drawn into EDTA tubes, processed within 24 hours, and PBMCs were isolated by density gradient centrifugation. PBMCs intended for TCR sequencing were frozen in liquid nitrogen and were later thawed in a 37 degrees C water bath. Purity of sorted or isolated CD4+, CD8+ and CD8+ TEMRA cells was at least 90%. This clonotype was observed a few times. Its antigen is still unknown. Per-nucleotide qualities are absent, and no much larger clonotype sits a single base away. General study outcomes and caveats: The number of individuals in the TCR sequencing and HLA analysis was recognized as being relatively small.

RNA was extracted using the RNeasy kit, and roughly 0.45 to 1 microgram was reverse transcribed with random hexamers. The immunoSEQ multiplex PCR assay, which covers 54 Vbeta and 13 Jbeta segments, was used to amplify TCR beta CDR3 regions. Bias from PCR amplification was corrected by using a synthetic template baseline for primer optimization and for computational correction. Processing in the source paper ran as follows. Reads were annotated to V, D and J genes per IMGT and analyzed with immunoSEQ Analyzer, keeping only productive sequences. Clonality was computed as one minus Shannon entropy normalized by log2 of the number of productive unique sequences. Public and private clones were assessed among the 100 most prevalent clones of each patient and control. Susac-specific clones were defined as absent from healthy and MS cohorts, roughly 1,100 published viral clones and other ImmuneACCESS disease sequences. The public reads were reanalyzed by TCRdb: fastp trimming at Q25, MiXCR alignment, in-frame beta chains only. Each CDR3 protein gets just one entry, which takes the most common genes and DNA from the rows behind it. TCRdb's processing, not the study's, gives the V and J calls here. This sample comprises under 200,000 distinct CDR3 sequences, more than 90% of them detected only once. In total, the top ten clones hold 0.13% to 0.15% of the sample.

As encoded in the germline V gene, CDR1 is LGHNA while CDR2 is YSLEER. Measured from the cysteine to the phenylalanine, the CDR3 is 13 residues long. Of the read, only the CDR3 DNA is kept; its 39 bases are in frame from base 1. Cut back by 4 bases and 4 bases, the V and J ends lie 10 bases apart. This receptor was taken from a human donor in good health. The material sequenced was CD4+ T cells from PBMCs. The chain is made from TRBV4-3 and TRBJ1-1; a weak D assignment points to TRBD1 (5 bases agree). The CDR3 in this case is CASSREGSTEAFF. The bases read TGCGCCAGCAGCCGGGAGGGGAGCACTGAAGCTTTCTTT.